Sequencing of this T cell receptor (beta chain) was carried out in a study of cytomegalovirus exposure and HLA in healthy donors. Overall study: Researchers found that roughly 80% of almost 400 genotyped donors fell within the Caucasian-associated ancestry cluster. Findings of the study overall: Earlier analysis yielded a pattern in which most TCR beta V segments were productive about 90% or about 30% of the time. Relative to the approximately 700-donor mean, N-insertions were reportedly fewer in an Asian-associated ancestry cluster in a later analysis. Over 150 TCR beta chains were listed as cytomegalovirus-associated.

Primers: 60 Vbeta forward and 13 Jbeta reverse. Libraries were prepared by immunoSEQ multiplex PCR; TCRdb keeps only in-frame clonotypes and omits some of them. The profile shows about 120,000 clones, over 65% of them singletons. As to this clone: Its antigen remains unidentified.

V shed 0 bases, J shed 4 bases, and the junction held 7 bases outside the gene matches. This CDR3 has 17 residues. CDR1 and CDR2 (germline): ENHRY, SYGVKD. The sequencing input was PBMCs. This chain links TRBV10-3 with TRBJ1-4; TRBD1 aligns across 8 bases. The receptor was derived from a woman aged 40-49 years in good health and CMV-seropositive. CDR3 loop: CAISESDRGRGNEKLFF. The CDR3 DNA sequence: TGTGCCATCAGTGAGTCCGACAGGGGAAGGGGTAATGAAAAACTGTTTTTT.